This T cell receptor beta chain was captured by sequencing in a study of read filtering for tumor transcriptome and immune sequencing. Study-wide background: Whole-transcriptome libraries were prepared after DNase treatment. IR-seq gave about 3.5 to 10.27 million TCR reads per sample; RNA-seq gave about 75 to 1,300.

This clonotype was seen ten or more times. Its antigen is currently unknown. Germline and junction disagree at one end, which may indicate a read error. General observations from the study: Sorted CD138-negative bone marrow cells were not purified T cells.

From about 0.4 ug of RNA, a library with molecular barcoded alpha/delta and beta/gamma adaptors was made. TCRdb reprocessed the reads via MiXCR and lists one record per CDR3 protein. The data show about 86,000 distinct CDR3 sequences, roughly an eighth seen once. CDR3 length: 13 amino acids. CDR1 and CDR2 from the germline V gene are SGHVS and FNYEAQ. Bone marrow was sampled from every patient at the time of active disease. The sequence derives from a donor at least 40 years old with multiple myeloma. The V gene is TRBV7-6, the J gene TRBJ2-1, with a weak D call TRBD1 (5 bases). Sample: a population of CD138-negative cells sorted from bone marrow. The DNA for the CDR3 is TGTGCTAGCAGCTTAGGGGCGAGTGATGAGCAGTTCTTC. Residues: CASSLGASDEQFF.